This TCR beta chain was profiled in a study of T-cell memory formation after mild COVID-19. In the study overall: TCR clusters largely stayed donor specific.

TCRdb reprocessed the 5' RACE reads with MiXCR, giving one entry per CDR3 protein. Here the sample spans about 390,000 distinct CDR3 sequences, around a sixth being singletons. Overall study findings and caveats: Clones that got smaller from day 15 to 85 had even CD4/CD8, while clones growing later tipped toward CD4+. Second-wave clones that peaked on day 37 lacked confirmed SARS-CoV-2 specificity. Chiefly within CM and EM were the contracting CD4+ clones; CD8+ ones were within EMRA.

Deletions cut 0 bases from V and 6 bases from J, with 19 bases between. Germline V gives CDR1 SGHRS, CDR2 YFSETQ. The CDR3 contains 16 residues. Remarks on this clonotype: No antigen is known for it.

This receptor was identified in a man aged 18 to 30 who had mild COVID-19 (a few samples of this study predate the infection). Cell type and time point are not known. Input material: PBMCs or a T cell subset sorted from them (not recorded which). V and J are TRBV5-1 and TRBJ2-7, with no clear D. The CDR3 DNA follows: TGCGCCAGCAGCTTGGACGAACGACATCTCACCCTCGAGCAGTACTTC. This sequence encodes CASSLDERHLTLEQYF.